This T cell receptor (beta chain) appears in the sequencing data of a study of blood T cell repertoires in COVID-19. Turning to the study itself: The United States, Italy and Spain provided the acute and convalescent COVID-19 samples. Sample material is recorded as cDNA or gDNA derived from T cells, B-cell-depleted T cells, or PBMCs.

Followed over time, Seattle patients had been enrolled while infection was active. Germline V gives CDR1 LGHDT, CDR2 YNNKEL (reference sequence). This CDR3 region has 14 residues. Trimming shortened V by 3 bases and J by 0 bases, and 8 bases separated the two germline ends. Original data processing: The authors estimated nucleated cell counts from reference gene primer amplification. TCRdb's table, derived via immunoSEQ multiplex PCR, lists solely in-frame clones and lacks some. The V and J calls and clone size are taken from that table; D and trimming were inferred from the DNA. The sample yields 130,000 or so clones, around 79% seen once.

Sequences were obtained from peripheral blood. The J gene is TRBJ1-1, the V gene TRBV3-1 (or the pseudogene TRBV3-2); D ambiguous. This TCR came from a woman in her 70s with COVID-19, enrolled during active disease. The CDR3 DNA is TGTGCCAGCAGCCATGGGCTGATGAACACTGAAGCTTTCTTT. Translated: CASSHGLMNTEAFF.